This T cell receptor (beta chain) was obtained from a study of blood T cell repertoires in COVID-19 (dated by TCRdb to 2018 to 2020). At the level of the whole study: Collaborator samples came from the United States, Italy and Spain and covered acute and convalescent phases of COVID-19. The material from the prospective study consisted of cDNA or gDNA derived from T cells, B-cell-depleted T cells, or PBMCs. Subjects who had been exposed to COVID-19, were actively infected with it, or had recovered from it provided the deeply sampled blood TCRbeta repertoires that made up the dataset. The repertoires were released in a freely available public database meant as a resource for research on the immune response to SARS-CoV-2. The samples were drawn from the first 160 participants of the ongoing ImmuneRACE study and from 1,254 subjects provided by 6 global collaborators. A de-identified subject ID, COVID-19 status, age in years and sex were almost always included in the sample metadata. Where available, HLA class I and class II types were obtained from metadata supplied by the sample provider rather than from assay-based typing. General conclusions and limits of the study: The quantity of clinical and demographic metadata differed by source and by participant and was supplied without curation.

Here V drops 7 bases and J drops 6 bases, and the junction holds 19 bases not matched to any gene. Taken from the germline V gene, the CDR1 and CDR2 loops are MDHEN and SYDVKM. From its cysteine to its phenylalanine, the CDR3 spans 17 amino acids. Only the CDR3 DNA is retained, 51 bases long and in frame from the first base. Remarks on this clone: It has no known antigen specificity. Qualities for individual bases were not recorded, and no much larger clone is one base off.

The immunoSEQ Assay, a bias-controlled multiplex PCR, was used to amplify TCRbeta CDR3 regions from genomic DNA. On the study's bioinformatics: Nucleated cell counts per sample were estimated from amplification of reference gene primers within the assay. To quantify the absolute abundance of each unique TCRbeta CDR3 rearrangement, sequence reads were collapsed and filtered. For each sample, productive Simpson clonality was calculated as the square root of Simpson's diversity index over productive rearrangements. This immuneACCESS table, as held by TCRdb, lists in-frame sequences with V and J called but not all clones. Of the missing ones, under half trace to an unresolved V gene in checked studies; the others have no known cause. V and J calls and clone size are given by that table; D and trimming were obtained from the DNA. Present in this sample are more than 110,000 clones, about 87% of which were seen just once. The top ten clones comprise roughly 5% of the sample.

The collaborating institutions used their own protocols to collect whole blood in K2EDTA tubes. For TCRbeta analysis, collaborators shipped samples as frozen whole blood, isolated PBMCs, or DNA extracted from either of those sample types. The V and J genes are TRBV28 and TRBJ1-2, with 8 bases aligning to TRBD1. This TCR derives from a human donor in a cohort sampled during active COVID-19. Source material: peripheral blood. CDR3 reads: CASTPRGTGNDLNGYTF. The sequenced DNA: TGTGCCAGCACCCCCCGCGGGACAGGAAATGACTTAAATGGCTACACCTTC.